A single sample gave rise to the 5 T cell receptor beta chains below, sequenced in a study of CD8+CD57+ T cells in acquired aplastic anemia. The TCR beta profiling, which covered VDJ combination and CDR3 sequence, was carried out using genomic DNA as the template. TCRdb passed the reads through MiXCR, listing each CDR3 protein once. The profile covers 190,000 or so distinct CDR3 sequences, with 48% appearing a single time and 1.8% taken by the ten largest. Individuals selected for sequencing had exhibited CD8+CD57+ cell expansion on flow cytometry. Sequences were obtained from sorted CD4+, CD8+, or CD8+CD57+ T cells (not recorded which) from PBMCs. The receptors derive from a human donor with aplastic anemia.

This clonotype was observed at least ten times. CDR3 DNA sequence: TGCGCCAGCAGCTTGGCCGTAAGGGGGGGAAATTCACCCCTCCACTTT. Protein: CASSLAVRGGNSPLHF. The J gene is TRBJ1-6, the V gene TRBV5-1; possibly TRBD1 for D (6 bases). Germline assignment: CDR1 SGHRS and CDR2 YFSETQ. The length of the CDR3 is 16 residues. The V end lost 0 bases, the J end lost 7 bases, and 14 bases lay between the germline ends.

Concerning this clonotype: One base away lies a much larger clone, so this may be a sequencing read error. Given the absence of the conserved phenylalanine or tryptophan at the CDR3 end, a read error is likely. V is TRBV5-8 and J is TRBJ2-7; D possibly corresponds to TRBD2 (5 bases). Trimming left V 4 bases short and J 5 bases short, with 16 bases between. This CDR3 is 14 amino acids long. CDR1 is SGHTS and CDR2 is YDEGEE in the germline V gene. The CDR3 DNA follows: TGTGCCAGCAGCCTGAGGCCGGGGATCGACGAGCAGTACCTC. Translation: CASSLRPGIDEQYL.

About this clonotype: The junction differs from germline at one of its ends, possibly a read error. The chain's CDR3 is CASRQDRTFNYGYTF. The CDR3 bases are TGCGCCAGCAGGCAGGACAGGACCTTTAACTATGGCTACACTTTC. The gene calls are TRBV5-1 and TRBJ1-2, with 7 bases identical to TRBD1. Germline assignment: CDR1 SGHRS and CDR2 YFSETQ. CDR3 length: 15 residues.

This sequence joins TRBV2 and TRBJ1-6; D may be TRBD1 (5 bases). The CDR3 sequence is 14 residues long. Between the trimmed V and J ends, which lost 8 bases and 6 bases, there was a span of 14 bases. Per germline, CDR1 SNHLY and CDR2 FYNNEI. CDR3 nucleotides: TGTGCCAGCGAGAGGGGAGGGATTAATTCACCCCTCCACTTT. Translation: CASERGGINSPLHF. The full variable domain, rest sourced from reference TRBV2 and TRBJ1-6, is EPEVTQTPSHQVTQMGQEVILRCVPISNHLYFYWYRQILGQKVEFLVSFYNNEISEKSEIFDDQFSVERPDGSNFTLKIRSTKLEDSAMYFCASERGGINSPLHFGNGTRLTVT.

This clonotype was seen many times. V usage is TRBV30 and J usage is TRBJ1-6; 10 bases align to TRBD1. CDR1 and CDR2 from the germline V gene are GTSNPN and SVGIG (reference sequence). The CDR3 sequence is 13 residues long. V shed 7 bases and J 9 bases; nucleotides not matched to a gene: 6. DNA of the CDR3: TGTGCCTCCGACGGGACAGGGGCTTCACCCCTCCACTTT. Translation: CASDGTGASPLHF.